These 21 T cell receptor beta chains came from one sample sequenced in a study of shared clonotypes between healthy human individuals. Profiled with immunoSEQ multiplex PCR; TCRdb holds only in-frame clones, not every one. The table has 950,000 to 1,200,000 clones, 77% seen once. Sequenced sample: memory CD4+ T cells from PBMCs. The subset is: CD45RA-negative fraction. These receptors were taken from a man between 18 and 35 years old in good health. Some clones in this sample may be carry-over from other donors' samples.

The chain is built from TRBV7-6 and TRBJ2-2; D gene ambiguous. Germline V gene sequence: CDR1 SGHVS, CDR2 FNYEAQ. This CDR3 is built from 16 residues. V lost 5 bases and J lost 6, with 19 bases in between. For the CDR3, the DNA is TGTGCCAGCAGCGCAACCGGGTCCCTGTTTTCCGGGGAGCTGTTTTTT. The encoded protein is CASSATGSLFSGELFF.

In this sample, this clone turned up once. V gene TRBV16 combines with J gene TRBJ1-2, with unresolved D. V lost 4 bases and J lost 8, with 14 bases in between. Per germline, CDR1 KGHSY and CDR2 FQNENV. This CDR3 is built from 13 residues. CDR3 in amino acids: CASSPLTEGGYTF. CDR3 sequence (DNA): TGTGCCAGCAGCCCCCTGACGGAGGGAGGCTACACCTTC.

This chain's CDR3 is CASKAQVATGELFF. Written as DNA, the CDR3 is TGCGCCAGCAAGGCACAGGTAGCCACCGGGGAGCTGTTTTTT. The rearrangement joins TRBV5-1 to TRBJ2-2; D perhaps matches TRBD1 (5 bases). Germline V lookup: CDR1 SGHRS, CDR2 YFSETQ. V was cut by 6 bases and J by 4 bases, with 13 bases left in between. The CDR3 has 14 residues.

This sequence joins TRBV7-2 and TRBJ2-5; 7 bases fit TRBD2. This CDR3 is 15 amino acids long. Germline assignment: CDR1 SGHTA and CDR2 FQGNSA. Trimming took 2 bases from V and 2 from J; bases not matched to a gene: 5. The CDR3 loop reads CASSLSGGAQETQYF. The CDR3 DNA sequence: TGTGCCAGCAGCTTATCGGGAGGTGCACAAGAGACCCAGTACTTC. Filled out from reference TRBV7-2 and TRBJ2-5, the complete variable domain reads GAGVSQSPSNKVTEKGKDVELRCDPISGHTALYWYRQSLGQGLEFLIYFQGNSAPDKSGLPSDRFSAERTGGSVSTLTIQRTQQEDSAVYLCASSLSGGAQETQYFGPGTRLLVL.

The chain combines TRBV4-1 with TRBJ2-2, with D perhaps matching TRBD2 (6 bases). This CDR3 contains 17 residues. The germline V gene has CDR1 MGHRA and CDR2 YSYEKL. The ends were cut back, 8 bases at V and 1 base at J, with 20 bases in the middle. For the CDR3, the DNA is TGCGCCAGCTCAAGGACTCGGGCTAGCGAGAACACCGGGGAGCTGTTTTTT. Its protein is CASSRTRASENTGELFF.

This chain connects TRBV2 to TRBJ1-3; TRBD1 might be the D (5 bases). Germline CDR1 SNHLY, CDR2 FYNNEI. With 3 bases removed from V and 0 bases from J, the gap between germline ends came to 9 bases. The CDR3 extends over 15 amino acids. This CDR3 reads CASSEDNSSGNTIYF. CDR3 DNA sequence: TGTGCCAGCAGTGAGGACAACAGCTCTGGAAACACCATATATTTT.

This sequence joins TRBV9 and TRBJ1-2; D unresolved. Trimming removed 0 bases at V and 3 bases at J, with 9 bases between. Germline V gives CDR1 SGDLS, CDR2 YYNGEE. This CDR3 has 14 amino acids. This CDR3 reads CASSVEGAYYGYTF. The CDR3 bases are TGTGCCAGCAGCGTAGAAGGAGCTTACTATGGCTACACCTTC. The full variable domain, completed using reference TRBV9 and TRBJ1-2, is DSGVTQTPKHLITATGQRVTLRCSPRSGDLSVYWYQQSLDQGLQFLIQYYNGEERAKGNILERFSAQQFPDLHSELNLSSLELGDSALYFCASSVEGAYYGYTFGSGTRLTVV.

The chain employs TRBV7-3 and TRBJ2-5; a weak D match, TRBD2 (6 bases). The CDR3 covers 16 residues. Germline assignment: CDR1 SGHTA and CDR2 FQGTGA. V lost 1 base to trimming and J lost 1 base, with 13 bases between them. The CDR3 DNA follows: TGTGCCAGCAGCTTAAATCCAGCGGGCCCCCAAGAGACCCAGTACTTC. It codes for CASSLNPAGPQETQYF. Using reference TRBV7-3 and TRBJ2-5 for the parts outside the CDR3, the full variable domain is GAGVSQTPSNKVTEKGKYVELRCDPISGHTALYWYRQSLGQGPEFLIYFQGTGAADDSGLPNDRFFAVRPEGSVSTLKIQRTERGDSAVYLCASSLNPAGPQETQYFGPGTRLLVL.

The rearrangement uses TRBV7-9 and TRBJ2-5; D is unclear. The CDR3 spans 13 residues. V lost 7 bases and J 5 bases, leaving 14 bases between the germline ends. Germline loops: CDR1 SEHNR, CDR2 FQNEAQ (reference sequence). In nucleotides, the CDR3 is TGTGCCAGCACCCCGGGTAGCTCGGAGACCCAGTACTTC. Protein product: CASTPGSSETQYF.

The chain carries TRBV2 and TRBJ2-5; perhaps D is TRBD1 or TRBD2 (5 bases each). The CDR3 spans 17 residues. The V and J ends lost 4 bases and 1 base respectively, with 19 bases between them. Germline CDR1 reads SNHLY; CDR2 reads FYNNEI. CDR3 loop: CASSGLRLAGRQETQYF. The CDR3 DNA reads TGTGCCAGCAGTGGCCTGAGGCTAGCAGGGCGCCAAGAGACCCAGTACTTC.

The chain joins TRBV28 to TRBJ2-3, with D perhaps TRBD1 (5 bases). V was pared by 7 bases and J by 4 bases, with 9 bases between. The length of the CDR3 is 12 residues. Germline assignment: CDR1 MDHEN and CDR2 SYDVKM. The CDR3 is CASTGPADTQYF. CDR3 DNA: TGTGCCAGCACAGGGCCCGCAGATACGCAGTATTTT.

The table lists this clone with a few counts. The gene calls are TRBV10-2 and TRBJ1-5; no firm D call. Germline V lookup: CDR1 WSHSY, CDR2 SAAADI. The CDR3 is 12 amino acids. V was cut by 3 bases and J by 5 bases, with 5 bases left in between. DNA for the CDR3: TGCGCCAGCAGTGAACACGATCAGCCCCAGCATTTT. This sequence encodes CASSEHDQPQHF.

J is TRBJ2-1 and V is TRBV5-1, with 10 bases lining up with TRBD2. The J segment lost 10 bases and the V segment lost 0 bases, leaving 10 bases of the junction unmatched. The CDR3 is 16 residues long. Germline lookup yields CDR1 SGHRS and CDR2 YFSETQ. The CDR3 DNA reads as TGCGCCAGCAGCTTGGAAGGGCTAGCGGGAGCATGGGAGCAGTTCTTC. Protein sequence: CASSLEGLAGAWEQFF.

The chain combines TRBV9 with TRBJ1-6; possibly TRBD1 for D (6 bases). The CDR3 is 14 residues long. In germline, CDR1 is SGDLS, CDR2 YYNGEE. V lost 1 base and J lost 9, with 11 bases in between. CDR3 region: CASSVRGGSSPLHF. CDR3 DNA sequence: TGTGCCAGCAGCGTAAGAGGGGGGAGTTCACCCCTCCACTTT.

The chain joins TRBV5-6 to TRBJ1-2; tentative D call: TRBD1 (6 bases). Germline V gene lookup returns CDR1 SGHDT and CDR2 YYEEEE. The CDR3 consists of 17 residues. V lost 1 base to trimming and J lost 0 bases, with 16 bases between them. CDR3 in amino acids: CASSLRRVGGSNYGYTF. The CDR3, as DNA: TGTGCCAGCAGCTTGCGCCGAGTAGGGGGGTCTAACTATGGCTACACCTTC.

This CDR3 is CASTYRDSSNQPQHF. DNA for the CDR3: TGTGCCAGCACCTACAGGGATTCAAGCAATCAGCCCCAGCATTTT. This rearrangement joins TRBV28 to TRBJ1-5; maybe TRBD1 (6 bases). This CDR3 region has 15 residues. Deletions cut 7 bases from V and 1 base from J, with 14 bases between. CDR1 is MDHEN, CDR2 SYDVKM, per germline.

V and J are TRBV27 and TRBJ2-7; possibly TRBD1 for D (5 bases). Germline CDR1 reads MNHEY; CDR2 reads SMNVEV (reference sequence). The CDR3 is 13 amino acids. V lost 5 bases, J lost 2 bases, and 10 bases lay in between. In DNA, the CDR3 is TGTGCCAGCAGTATGACAGACACCTACGAGCAGTACTTC. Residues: CASSMTDTYEQYF.

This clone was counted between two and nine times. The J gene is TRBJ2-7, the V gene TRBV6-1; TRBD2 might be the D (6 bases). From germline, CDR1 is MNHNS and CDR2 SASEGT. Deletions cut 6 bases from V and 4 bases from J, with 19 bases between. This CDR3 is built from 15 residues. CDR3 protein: CASRGGPSEGYEQYF. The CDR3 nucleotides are TGTGCCAGCAGGGGGGGACCGTCGGAGGGGTACGAGCAGTACTTC.

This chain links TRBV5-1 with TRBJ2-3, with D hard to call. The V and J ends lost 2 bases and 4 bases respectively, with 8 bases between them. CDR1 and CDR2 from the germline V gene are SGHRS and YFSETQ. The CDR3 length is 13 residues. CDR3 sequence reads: CASSLRLADTQYF. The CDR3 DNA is TGCGCCAGCAGCTTAAGATTGGCAGATACGCAGTATTTT. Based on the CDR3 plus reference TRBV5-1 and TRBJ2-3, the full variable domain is KAGVTQTPRYLIKTRGQQVTLSCSPISGHRSVSWYQQTPGQGLQFLFEYFSETQRNKGNFPGRFSGRQFSNSRSEMNVSTLELGDSALYLCASSLRLADTQYFGPGTRLTVL.

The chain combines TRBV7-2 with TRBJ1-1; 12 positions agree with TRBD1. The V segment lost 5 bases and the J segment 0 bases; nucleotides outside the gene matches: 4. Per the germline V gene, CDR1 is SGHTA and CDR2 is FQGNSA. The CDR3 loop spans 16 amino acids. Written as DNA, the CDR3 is TGTGCCAGCAGCCGGGACAGGGGGCTGGTGAACACTGAAGCTTTCTTT. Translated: CASSRDRGLVNTEAFF.

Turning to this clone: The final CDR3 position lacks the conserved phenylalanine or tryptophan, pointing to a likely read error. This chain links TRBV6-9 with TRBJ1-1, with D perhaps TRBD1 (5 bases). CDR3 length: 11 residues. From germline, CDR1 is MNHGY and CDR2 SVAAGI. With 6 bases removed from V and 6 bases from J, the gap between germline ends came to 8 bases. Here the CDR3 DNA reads TGTGCCAGCAGGACAGTTCCTGAAGCTTTCCTT. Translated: CASRTVPEAFL.